The present T cell receptor (beta chain) was sequenced within a study of OX40 agonist ivuxolimab in advanced cancers. Background for the entire study: Ivuxolimab was a fully human IgG2 agonistic monoclonal antibody targeting the costimulatory receptor OX40 (CD134). Patients were allowed to have had prior anti-PD-1, anti-PD-L1 or anti-CTLA-4 therapy, and 40% of the dose-escalation patients had been treated with checkpoint inhibitors. Among the roughly 50 dose-escalation patients, about 20 had hepatocellular carcinoma, some 15 melanoma, 9 renal cell carcinoma and 9 head and neck cancer. The paper reports the monotherapy dose-escalation portion (N = 52 patients) of the phase I ivuxolimab trial. The purpose of peripheral TCRbeta sequencing was to test whether ivuxolimab changed TCR sequence diversity and led to clonal T-cell expansion. Intravenous ivuxolimab was administered to patients every 2 weeks at six dose levels: 0.01, 0.1, 0.3, 1.5, 3 and 10 mg/kg. Three dose-escalation patients achieved partial responses, one with hepatocellular carcinoma and two with cutaneous melanoma. The dose-escalation cohort was around 83% male with a mean age of about 65 years, ranging from about 23 to 85.

Details on this clone: There is no known antigen for this receptor. Base quality data are lacking; no much larger clone is found one base away.

The trial excluded patients who had a history of autoimmune disease or were on systemic immunosuppression. Peripheral blood for TCR sequencing was drawn from every dose cohort at baseline, at cycle 4 day 1 and at cycle 7 day 1. The samples were drawn from a first-in-human, open-label, multicenter phase I dose-escalation trial of ivuxolimab. Adults with locally advanced or metastatic head and neck squamous cell, hepatocellular, melanoma or renal cell carcinoma were enrolled in the trial. Before TCR sequencing, CD4+ T cells and CD8+ T cells were sorted from peripheral blood as separate populations. Genomic DNA was isolated from the sorted cells so that the TCRbeta CDR3 region could be sequenced. TCRbeta CDR3 regions were sequenced using the immunoSEQ Assay. This is the immuneACCESS table as TCRdb keeps it, with only in-frame sequences that have V and J called. A part of the clones is gone; compared with another copy, unresolved V genes explain less than half, and the rest is unexplained. The sample includes about 21,000 clones, with about 77% observed a single time. In total, the top ten clones hold about a tenth of the sample.

Study-wide conclusions, independent of this receptor: The antigen specificity of the peripheral T cells that underwent clonal expansion was not determined. Partial responders in the 0.1-3.0 mg/kg groups had among the lowest normalized peripheral clonal expansion, especially among CD8+ T cells. Low levels of normalized T-cell clonal expansion were also shown by some nonresponding patients. After ivuxolimab, CD8+ T cells had more expanded clones than CD4+ T cells on average. At doses of 0.1 to 3.0 mg/kg, clonal expansion of both CD4+ and CD8+ T cells in blood was seen between baseline and week 6.

The source material was CD4+ or CD8+ T cells sorted from blood, sampled in a trial of the OX40 agonist ivuxolimab. This TCR derives from an adult with an advanced solid tumor such as melanoma, head and neck, liver or kidney cancer.

The CDR3 loop reads CASSVEPANTEAFF. The base sequence is TGTGCCAGCAGCGTAGAACCGGCGAACACTGAAGCTTTCTTT. The chain uses TRBV9 and TRBJ1-1; the D gene remains uncertain. The CDR3 runs 14 amino acids, cysteine and phenylalanine included. The kept DNA is CDR3 alone, 42 bases in frame from the first base. The germline V gene specifies SGDLS as CDR1 and YYNGEE as CDR2. Trimming takes 0 bases from V and 1 base from J, and the germline ends sit 7 bases apart.